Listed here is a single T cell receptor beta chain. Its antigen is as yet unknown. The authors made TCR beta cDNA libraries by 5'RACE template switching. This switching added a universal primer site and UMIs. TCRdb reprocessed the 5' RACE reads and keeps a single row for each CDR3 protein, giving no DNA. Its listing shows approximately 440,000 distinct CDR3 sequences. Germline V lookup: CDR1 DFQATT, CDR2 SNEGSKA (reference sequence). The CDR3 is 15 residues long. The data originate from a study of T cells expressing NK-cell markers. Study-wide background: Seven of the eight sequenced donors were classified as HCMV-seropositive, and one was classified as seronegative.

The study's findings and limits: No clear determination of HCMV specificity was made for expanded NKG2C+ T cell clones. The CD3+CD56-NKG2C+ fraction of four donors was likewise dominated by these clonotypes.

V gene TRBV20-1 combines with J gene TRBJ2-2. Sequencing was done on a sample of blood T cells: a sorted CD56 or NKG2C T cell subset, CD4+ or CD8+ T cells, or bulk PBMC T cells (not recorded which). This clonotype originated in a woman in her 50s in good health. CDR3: CSANVGGPNTGELFF.